The clone carrying this T cell receptor (beta chain) was observed many times. With 5 bases clipped from V and 2 bases from J, the junction kept 4 bases outside the gene matches. CDR3 length: 14 amino acids. Two oligonucleotides, mixed equimolar, formed the beta constant-region primer covering TRBC1 and TRBC2. Nested alpha and beta constant-region primers with the SP2 primer drove four PCR rounds on ligated cDNA. TCRdb used MiXCR to reprocess the UMI-ligation and nested PCR reads, holding one entry per CDR3 protein. Of just over 80,000 distinct CDR3 sequences listed, roughly 9.3% are singletons. CMV status came from CD4+ IFNgamma after overnight CMV lysate stimulation. This specimen belongs to a study of naive and memory T cell subsets.

The chain uses TRBV12-3 or TRBV12-4 and TRBJ2-3; 7 nucleotides match TRBD2. Input material: naive CD8+ T cells from blood. The clonotype was recovered from a human donor in good health. DNA for the CDR3: TGTGCCAGCAGTGGACTAGACAACACAGATACGCAGTATTTT. Protein sequence: CASSGLDNTDTQYF.